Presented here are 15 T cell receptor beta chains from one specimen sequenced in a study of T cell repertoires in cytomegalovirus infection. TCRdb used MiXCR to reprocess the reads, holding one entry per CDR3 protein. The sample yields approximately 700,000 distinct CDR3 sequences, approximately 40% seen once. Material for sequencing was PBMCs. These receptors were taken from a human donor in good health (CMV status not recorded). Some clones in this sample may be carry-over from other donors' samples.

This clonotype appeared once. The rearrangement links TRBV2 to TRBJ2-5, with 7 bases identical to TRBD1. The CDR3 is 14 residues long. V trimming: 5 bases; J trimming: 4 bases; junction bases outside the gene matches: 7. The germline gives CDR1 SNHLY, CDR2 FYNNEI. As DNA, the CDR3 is TGTGCCAGCAGTCCCGGGACAGCCCCAGAGACCCAGTACTTC. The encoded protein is CASSPGTAPETQYF.

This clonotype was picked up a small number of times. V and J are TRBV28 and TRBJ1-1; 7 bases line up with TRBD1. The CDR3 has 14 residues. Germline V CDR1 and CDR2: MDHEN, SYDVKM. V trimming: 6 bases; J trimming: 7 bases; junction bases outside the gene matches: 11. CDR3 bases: TGTGCCAGCAGCTATATAGGGGGCGGAGGTGAAGCTTTCTTT. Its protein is CASSYIGGGGEAFF.

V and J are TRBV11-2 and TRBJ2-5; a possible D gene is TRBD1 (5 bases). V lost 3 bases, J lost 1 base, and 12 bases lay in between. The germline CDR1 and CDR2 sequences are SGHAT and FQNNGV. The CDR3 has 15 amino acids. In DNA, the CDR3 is TGTGCCAGCAGCTTCTCGACAGCCTCCCAAGAGACCCAGTACTTC. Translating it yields CASSFSTASQETQYF.

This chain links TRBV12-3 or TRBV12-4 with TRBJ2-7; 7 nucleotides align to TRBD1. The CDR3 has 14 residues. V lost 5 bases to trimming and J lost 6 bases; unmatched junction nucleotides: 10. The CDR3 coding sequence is TGTGCCAGCAGTCTCACCGGGACAGCAGGCGAGCAGTACTTC. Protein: CASSLTGTAGEQYF.

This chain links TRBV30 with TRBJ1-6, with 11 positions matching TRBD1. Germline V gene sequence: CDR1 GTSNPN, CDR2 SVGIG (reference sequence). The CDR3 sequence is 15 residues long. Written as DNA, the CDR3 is TGTGCACGTGGGACAGGGGGACCGGGTAATTCACCCCTCCACTTT. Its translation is CARGTGGPGNSPLHF. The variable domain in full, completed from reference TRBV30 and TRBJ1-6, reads SQTIHQWPATLVQPVGSPLSLECTVEGTSNPNLYWYRQAAGRGLQLLFYSVGIGQISSEVPQNLSASRPQDRQFILSSKKLLLSDSGFYLCARGTGGPGNSPLHFGNGTRLTVT.

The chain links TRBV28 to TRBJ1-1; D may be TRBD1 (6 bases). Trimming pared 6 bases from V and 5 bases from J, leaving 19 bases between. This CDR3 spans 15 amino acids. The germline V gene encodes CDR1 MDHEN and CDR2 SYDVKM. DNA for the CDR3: TGTGCCAGCAGCGCCCTCTGGACAGTAGGGACTGAAGCTTTCTTT. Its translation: CASSALWTVGTEAFF.

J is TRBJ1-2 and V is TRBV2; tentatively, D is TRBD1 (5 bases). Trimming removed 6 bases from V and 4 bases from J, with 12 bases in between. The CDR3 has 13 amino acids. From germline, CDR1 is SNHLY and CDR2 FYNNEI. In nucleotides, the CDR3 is TGTGCCAGCAGGGACATGGCGAGCTATGGCTACACCTTC. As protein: CASRDMASYGYTF.

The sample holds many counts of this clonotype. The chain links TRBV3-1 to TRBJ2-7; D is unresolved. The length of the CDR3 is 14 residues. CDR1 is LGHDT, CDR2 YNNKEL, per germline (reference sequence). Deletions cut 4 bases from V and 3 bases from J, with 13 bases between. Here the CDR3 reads CASSPQRAHYEQYF. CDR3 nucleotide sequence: TGTGCCAGCAGCCCTCAAAGGGCCCACTACGAGCAGTACTTC.

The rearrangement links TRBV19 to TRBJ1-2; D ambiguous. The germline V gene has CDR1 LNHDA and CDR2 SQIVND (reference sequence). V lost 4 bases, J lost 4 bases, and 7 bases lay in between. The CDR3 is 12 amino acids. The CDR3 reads CASSKQGYGYTF. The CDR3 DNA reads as TGTGCCAGTAGTAAACAAGGCTATGGCTACACCTTC.

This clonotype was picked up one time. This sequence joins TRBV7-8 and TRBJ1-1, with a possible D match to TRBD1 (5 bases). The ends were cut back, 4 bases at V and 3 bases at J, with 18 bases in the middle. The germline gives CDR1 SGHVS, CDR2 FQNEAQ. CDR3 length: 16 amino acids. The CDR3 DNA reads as TGTGCCAGCAGCTCTGACGGGGGGTATAGTTACACTGAAGCTTTCTTT. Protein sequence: CASSSDGGYSYTEAFF. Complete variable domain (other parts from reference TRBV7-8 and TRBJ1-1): GAGVSQSPRYKVAKRGQDVALRCDPISGHVSLFWYQQALGQGPEFLTYFQNEAQLDKSGLPSDRFFAERPEGSVSTLKIQRTQQEDSAVYLCASSSDGGYSYTEAFFGQGTRLTVV.

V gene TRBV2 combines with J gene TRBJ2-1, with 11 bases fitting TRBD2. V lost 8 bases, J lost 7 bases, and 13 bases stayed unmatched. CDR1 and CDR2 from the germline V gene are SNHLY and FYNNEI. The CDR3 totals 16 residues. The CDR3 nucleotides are TGTGCCAGCCAACTTCTTAGCGGGGGGGCCGAAAATGAGCAGTTCTTC. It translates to CASQLLSGGAENEQFF.

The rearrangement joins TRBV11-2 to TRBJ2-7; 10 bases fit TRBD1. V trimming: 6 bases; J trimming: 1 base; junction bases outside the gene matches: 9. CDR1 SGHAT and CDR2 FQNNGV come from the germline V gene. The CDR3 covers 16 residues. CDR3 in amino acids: CASSDRGRRASYEQYF. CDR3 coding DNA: TGTGCCAGCAGTGACAGGGGGCGACGAGCATCCTACGAGCAGTACTTC.

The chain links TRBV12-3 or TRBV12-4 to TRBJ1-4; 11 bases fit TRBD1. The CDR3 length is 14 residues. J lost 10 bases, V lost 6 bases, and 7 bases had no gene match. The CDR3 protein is CASSPGGTGGKLFF. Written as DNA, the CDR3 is TGTGCCAGCAGCCCAGGGGGGACAGGGGGAAAACTGTTTTTT.

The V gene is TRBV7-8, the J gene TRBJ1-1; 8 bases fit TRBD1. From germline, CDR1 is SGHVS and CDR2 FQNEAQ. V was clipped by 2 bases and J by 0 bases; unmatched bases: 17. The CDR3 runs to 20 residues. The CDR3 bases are TGTGCCAGCAGCTTATGGCCGACGGGCAGGGGGCGTAGAATGAACACTGAAGCTTTCTTT. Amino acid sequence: CASSLWPTGRGRRMNTEAFF.

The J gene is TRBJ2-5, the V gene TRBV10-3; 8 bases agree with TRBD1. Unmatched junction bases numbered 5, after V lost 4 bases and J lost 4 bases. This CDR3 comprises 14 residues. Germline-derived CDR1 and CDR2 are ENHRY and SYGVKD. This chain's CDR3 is CAISVDRVRETQYF. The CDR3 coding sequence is TGTGCCATCAGTGTGGACAGGGTGCGAGAGACCCAGTACTTC.